The subject of this entry is one T cell receptor beta chain. Its antigen is unknown. With 3 bases removed from V and 2 bases from J, the gap between germline ends came to 13 bases. Germline CDR1 is LNHNV and CDR2 is YYDKDF (reference sequence). The length of the CDR3 is 15 residues. The assay used was immunoSEQ (version v3.0), run at survey level. Profiling relied on immunoSEQ multiplex PCR, and the TCRdb table lists in-frame clones only, not all of them. The sample includes under 8,500 clones, approximately 85% seen only once; the top ten take around 3%. The sample comes from a study of long-term antiretroviral therapy in people with HIV. General study results and limits: Clonotypes expanded prior to ART showed repertoire dominance at all sampled time points.

The TCR sequence derives from a woman aged 45-65 years with HIV. The V and J genes are TRBV15 and TRBJ1-1; maybe TRBD1 (6 bases). Sequences were derived from unsorted PBMCs, sampled 3.7 years after starting antiretroviral therapy. The CDR3 here is CATSRGAGSNTEAFF. The CDR3 DNA is TGTGCCACCAGCAGGGGGGCGGGATCTAACACTGAAGCTTTCTTT.